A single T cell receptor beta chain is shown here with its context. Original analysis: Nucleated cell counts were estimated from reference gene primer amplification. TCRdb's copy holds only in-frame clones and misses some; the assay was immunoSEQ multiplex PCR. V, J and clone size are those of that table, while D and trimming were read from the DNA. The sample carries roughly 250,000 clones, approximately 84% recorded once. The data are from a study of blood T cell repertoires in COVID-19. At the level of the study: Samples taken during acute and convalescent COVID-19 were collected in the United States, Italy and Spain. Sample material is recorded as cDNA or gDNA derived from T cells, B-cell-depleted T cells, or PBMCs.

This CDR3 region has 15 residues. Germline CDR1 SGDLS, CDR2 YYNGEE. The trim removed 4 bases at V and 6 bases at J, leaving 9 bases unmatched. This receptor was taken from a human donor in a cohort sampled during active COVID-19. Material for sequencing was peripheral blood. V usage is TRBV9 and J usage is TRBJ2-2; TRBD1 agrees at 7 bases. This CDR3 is CASSTSGGLAGELFF. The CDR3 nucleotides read TGTGCCAGCAGCACGTCAGGGGGATTGGCCGGGGAGCTGTTTTTT.